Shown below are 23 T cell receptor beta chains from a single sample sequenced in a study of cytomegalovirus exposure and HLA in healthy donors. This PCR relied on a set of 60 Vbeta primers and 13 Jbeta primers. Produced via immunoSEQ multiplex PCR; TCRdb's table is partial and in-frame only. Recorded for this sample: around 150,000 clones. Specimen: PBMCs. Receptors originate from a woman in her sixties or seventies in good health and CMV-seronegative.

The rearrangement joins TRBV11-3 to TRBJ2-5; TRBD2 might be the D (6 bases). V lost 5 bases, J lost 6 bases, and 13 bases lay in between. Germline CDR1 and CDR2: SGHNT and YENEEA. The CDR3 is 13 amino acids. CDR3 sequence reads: CASSPGLLKTQYF. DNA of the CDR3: TGTGCCAGCAGCCCTGGACTACTTAAGACCCAGTACTTC.

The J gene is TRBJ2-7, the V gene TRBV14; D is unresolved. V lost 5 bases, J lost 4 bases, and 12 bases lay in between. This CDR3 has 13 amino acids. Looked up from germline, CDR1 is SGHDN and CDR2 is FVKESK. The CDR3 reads CASSLLTGYEQYF. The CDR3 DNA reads TGTGCCAGCAGCTTGTTGACCGGGTACGAGCAGTACTTC.

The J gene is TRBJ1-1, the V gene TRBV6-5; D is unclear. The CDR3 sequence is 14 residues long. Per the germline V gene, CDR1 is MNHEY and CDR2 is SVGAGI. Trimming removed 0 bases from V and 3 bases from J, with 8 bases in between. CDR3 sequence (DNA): TGTGCCAGCAGTTACTCAGTCGGGTACACTGAAGCTTTCTTT. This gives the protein CASSYSVGYTEAFF.

In DNA, the CDR3 is TGTGCCAGCAGCAATGGGGCGAGAACAGGCGGGAATGGCTACACCTTC. It codes for CASSNGARTGGNGYTF. V usage is TRBV2 and J usage is TRBJ1-2, with D possibly matching TRBD1 (5 bases). V dropped 6 bases and J dropped 6 bases, with 23 bases sitting between them. This CDR3 is 16 amino acids long. CDR1 SNHLY and CDR2 FYNNEI come from the germline V gene.

CDR3 loop: CASSRDTRVWEQFF. The CDR3 bases are TGTGCCAGCAGTAGGGACACTAGGGTGTGGGAGCAGTTCTTC. The chain is built from TRBV6-5 and TRBJ2-1, with a weak D call TRBD1 (6 bases). CDR1 and CDR2 from the germline V gene are MNHEY and SVGAGI. The CDR3 loop spans 14 amino acids. The ends were cut back, 5 bases at V and 10 bases at J, with 18 bases in the middle.

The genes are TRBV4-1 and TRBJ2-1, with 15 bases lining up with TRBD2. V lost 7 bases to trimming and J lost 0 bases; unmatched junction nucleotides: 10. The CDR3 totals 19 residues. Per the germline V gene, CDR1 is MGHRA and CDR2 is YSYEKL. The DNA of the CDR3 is TGCGCCAGCACCTTAAAAGGGACTAGCGGGGGGAGCTCCTACAATGAGCAGTTCTTC. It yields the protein CASTLKGTSGGSSYNEQFF.

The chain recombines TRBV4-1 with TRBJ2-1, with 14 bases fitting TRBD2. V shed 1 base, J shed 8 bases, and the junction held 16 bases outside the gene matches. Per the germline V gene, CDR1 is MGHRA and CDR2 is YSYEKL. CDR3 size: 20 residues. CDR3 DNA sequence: TGCGCCAGCAGCCAAGGCGAAATTACCGGGACTAGCGGGAGTATAGATGAGCAGTTCTTC. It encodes CASSQGEITGTSGSIDEQFF.

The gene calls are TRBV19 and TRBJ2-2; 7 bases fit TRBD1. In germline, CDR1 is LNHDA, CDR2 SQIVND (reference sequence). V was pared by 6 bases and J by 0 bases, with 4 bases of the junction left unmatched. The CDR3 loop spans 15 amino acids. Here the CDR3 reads CASRAGTANTGELFF. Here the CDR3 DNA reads TGTGCCAGTAGAGCCGGGACAGCGAACACCGGGGAGCTGTTTTTT.

CDR3 coding DNA: TGCGCCAGCCTCCCGCAGGGTCAGCGCATGAACACTGAAGCTTTCTTT. This gives the protein CASLPQGQRMNTEAFF. The gene calls are TRBV4-1 and TRBJ1-1; weak D call: TRBD1 (5 bases). Trimming cost V 8 bases and J 0 bases, with 19 bases left between them. This CDR3 comprises 16 residues. CDR1 MGHRA and CDR2 YSYEKL come from the germline V gene.

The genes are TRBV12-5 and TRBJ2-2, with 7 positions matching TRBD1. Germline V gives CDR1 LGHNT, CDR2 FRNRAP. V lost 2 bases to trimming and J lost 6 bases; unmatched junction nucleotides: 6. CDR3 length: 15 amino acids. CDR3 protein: CASGLSTGFAGELFF. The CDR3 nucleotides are TGTGCTAGTGGTTTGTCGACAGGGTTCGCCGGGGAGCTGTTTTTT.

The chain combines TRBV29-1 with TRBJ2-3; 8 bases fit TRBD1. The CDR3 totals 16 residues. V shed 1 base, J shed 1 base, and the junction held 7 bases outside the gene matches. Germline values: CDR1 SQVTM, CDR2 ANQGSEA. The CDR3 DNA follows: TGCAGCGTTGAAGCCCAGACAGGGGATGGCACAGATACGCAGTATTTT. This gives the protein CSVEAQTGDGTDTQYF.

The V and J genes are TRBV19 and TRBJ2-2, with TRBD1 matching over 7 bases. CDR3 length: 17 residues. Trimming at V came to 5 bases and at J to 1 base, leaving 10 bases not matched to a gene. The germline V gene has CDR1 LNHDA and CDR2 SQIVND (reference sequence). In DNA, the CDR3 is TGTGCCAGTAGTCAAGACAGGGACCTTCGGAACACCGGGGAGCTGTTTTTT. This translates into CASSQDRDLRNTGELFF.

The CDR3 nucleotides are TGTGCCAGCAGTGGGAATAGCGACTACGAGCAGTACTTC. Translating gives CASSGNSDYEQYF. The V and J genes are TRBV25-1 and TRBJ2-7; D possibly corresponds to TRBD2 (5 bases). Trimming stripped 4 bases from V and 3 bases from J, with 10 bases between. This CDR3 is built from 13 residues. Looked up from germline, CDR1 is MGHDK and CDR2 is SYGVNS.

For the CDR3, the DNA is TGTGCCAGTAAACAGCGGCTCACAGATACGCAGTATTTT. Encoded protein: CASKQRLTDTQYF. This chain links TRBV19 with TRBJ2-3; TRBD2 is a possible D gene (5 bases). The CDR3 runs to 13 residues. Trimming pared 7 bases from V and 2 bases from J, leaving 10 bases between. Germline V CDR1 and CDR2: LNHDA, SQIVND (reference sequence).

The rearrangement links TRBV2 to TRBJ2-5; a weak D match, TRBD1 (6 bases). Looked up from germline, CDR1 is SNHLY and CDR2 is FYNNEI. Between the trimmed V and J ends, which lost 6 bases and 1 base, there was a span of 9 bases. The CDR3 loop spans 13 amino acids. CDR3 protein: CASRGTSQETQYF. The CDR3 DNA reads TGTGCCAGCAGGGGGACAAGCCAAGAGACCCAGTACTTC.

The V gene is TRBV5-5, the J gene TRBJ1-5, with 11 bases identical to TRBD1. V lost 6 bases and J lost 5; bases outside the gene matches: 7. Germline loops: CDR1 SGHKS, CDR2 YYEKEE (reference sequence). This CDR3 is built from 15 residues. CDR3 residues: CASTRTGGYHQPQHF. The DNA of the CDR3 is TGTGCCAGCACCCGGACAGGGGGCTACCATCAGCCCCAGCATTTT.

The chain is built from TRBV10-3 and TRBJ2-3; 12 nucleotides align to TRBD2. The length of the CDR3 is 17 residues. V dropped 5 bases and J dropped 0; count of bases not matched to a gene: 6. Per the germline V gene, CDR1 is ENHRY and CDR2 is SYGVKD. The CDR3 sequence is CAISPFLAGGSTDTQYF. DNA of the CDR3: TGTGCCATCAGTCCGTTCCTAGCGGGGGGGAGCACAGATACGCAGTATTTT.

CDR3 coding DNA: TGTGCCAGCAGCGGGACAGGGAGGTGGAACGAGCAGTACTTC. Its translation is CASSGTGRWNEQYF. The V call is TRBV5-6, the J call TRBJ2-7; the match to TRBD1 covers 9 bases. From germline, CDR1 is SGHDT and CDR2 YYEEEE. Germline trimming cut 4 bases from V and 5 bases from J; bases unmatched to any gene: 7. The CDR3 runs 14 residues.

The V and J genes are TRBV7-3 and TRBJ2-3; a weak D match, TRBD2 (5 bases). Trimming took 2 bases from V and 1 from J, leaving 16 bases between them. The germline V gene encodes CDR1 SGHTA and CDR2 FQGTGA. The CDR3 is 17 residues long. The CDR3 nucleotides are TGTGCCAGCAGCTTAGGGGTGGCAGTGGGAGGCACAGATACGCAGTATTTT. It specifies CASSLGVAVGGTDTQYF.

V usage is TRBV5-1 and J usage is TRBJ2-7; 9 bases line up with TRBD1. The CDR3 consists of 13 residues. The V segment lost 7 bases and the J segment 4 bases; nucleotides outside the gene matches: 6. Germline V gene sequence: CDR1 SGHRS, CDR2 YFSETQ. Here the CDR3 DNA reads TGCGCCAGCTCAGACAGGGGGGCGTACGAGCAGTACTTC. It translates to CASSDRGAYEQYF. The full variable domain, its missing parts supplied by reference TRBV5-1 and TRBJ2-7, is KAGVTQTPRYLIKTRGQQVTLSCSPISGHRSVSWYQQTPGQGLQFLFEYFSETQRNKGNFPGRFSGRQFSNSRSEMNVSTLELGDSALYLCASSDRGAYEQYFGPGTRLTVT.

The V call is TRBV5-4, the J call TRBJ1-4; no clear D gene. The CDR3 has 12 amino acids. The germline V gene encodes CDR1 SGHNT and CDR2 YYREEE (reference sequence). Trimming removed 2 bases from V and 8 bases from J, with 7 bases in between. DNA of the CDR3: TGTGCCAGCAGCTTAGGGAGGGAAAAACTGTTTTTT. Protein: CASSLGREKLFF.

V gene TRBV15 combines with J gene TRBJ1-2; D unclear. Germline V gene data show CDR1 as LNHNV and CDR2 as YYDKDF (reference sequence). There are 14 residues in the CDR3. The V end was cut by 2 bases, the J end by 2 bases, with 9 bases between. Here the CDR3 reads CATSRRGPNYGYTF. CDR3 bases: TGTGCCACCAGCAGACGAGGGCCGAACTATGGCTACACCTTC.

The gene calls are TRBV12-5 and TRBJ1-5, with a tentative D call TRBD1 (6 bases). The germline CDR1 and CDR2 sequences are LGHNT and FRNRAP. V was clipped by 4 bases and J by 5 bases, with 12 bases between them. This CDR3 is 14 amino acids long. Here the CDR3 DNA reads TGTGCTAGTGGTTCTCAGGGGCTGTATCAGCCCCAGCATTTT. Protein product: CASGSQGLYQPQHF. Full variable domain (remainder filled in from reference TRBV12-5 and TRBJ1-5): DARVTQTPRHKVTEMGQEVTMRCQPILGHNTVFWYRQTMMQGLELLAYFRNRAPLDDSGMPKDRFSAEMPDATLATLKIQPSEPRDSAVYFCASGSQGLYQPQHFGDGTRLSIL.